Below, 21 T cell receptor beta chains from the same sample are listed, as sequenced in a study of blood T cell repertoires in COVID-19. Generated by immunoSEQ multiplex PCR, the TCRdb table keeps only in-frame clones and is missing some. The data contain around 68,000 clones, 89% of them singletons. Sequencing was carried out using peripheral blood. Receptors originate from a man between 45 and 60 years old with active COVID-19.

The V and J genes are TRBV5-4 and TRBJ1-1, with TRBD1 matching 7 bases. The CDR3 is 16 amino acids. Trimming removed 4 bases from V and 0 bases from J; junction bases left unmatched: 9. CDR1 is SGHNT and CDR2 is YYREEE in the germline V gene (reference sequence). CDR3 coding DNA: TGTGCCAGCAGCGAATCAATTACAGGGGTGAACACTGAAGCTTTCTTT. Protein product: CASSESITGVNTEAFF.

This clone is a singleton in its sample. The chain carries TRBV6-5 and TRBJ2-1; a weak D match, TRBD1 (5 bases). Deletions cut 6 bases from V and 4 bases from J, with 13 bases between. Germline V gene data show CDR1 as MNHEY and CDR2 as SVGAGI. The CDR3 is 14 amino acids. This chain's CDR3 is CASSVREDYNEQFF. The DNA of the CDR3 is TGTGCCAGCAGCGTCAGGGAAGATTACAATGAGCAGTTCTTC.

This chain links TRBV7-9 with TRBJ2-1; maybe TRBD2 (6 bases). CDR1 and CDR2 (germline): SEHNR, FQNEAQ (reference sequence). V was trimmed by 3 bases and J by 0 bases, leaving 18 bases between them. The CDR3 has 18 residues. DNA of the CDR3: TGTGCCAGCAGCTTTGGGGGGTACGAGGCAAGCTCCTACAATGAGCAGTTCTTC. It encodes CASSFGGYEASSYNEQFF.

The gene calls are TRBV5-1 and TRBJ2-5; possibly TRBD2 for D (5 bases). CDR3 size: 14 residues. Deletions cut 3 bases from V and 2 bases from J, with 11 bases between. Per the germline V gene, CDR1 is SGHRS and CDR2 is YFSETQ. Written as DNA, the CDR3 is TGCGCCAGCAGCTCCGCTAGCCGGCAAGAGACCCAGTACTTC. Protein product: CASSSASRQETQYF.

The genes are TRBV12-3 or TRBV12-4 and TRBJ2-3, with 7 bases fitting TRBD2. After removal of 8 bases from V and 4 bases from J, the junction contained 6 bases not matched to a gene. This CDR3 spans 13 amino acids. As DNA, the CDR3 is TGTGCCAGCGGAGGGACTACAGCAGATACGCAGTATTTT. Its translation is CASGGTTADTQYF.

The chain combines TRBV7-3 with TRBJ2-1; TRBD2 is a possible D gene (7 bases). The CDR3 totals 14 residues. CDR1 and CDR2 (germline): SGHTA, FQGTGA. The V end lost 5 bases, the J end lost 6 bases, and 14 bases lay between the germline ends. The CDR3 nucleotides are TGTGCCAGCAGCCCCAGTGCGGGGGCCAATGAGCAGTTCTTC. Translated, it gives CASSPSAGANEQFF.

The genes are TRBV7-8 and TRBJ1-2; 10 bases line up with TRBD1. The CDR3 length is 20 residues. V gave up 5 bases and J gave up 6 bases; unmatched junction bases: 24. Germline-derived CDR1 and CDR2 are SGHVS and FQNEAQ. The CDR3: CASSPRGAEPQDRGVHGYTF. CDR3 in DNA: TGTGCCAGCAGCCCTAGAGGGGCGGAACCGCAGGACAGGGGGGTTCATGGCTACACCTTC. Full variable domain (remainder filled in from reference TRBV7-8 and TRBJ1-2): GAGVSQSPRYKVAKRGQDVALRCDPISGHVSLFWYQQALGQGPEFLTYFQNEAQLDKSGLPSDRFFAERPEGSVSTLKIQRTQQEDSAVYLCASSPRGAEPQDRGVHGYTFGSGTRLTVV.

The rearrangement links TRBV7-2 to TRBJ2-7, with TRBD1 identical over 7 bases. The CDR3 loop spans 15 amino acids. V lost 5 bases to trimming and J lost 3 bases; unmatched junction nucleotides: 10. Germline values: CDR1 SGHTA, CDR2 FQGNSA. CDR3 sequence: CASSPAGGQNYEQYF. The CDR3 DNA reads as TGTGCCAGCAGCCCTGCAGGGGGACAGAACTACGAGCAGTACTTC.

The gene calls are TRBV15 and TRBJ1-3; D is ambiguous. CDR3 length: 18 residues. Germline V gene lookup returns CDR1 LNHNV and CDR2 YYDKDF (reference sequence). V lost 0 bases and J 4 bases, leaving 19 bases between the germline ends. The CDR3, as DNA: TGTGCCACCAGCAGAGATCCTCTGGGCGCGGGGTTCGGAAACACCATATATTTT. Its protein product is CATSRDPLGAGFGNTIYF.

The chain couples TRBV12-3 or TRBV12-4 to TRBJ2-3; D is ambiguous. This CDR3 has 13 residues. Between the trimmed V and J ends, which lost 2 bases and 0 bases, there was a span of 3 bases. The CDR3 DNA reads TGTGCCAGCAGTTTATCTAGCACAGATACGCAGTATTTT. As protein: CASSLSSTDTQYF.

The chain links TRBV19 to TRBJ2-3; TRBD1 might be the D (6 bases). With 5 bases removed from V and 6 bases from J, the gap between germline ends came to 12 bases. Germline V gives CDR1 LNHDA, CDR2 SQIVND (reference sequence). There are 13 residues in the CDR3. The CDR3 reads CASSLQGADTQYF. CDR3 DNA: TGTGCCAGTAGTTTACAGGGTGCGGATACGCAGTATTTT.

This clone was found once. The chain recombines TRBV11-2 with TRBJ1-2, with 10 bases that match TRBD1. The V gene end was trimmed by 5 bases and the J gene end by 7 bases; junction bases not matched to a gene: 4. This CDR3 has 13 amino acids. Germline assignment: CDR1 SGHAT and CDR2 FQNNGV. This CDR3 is CASSQTGGGGYTF. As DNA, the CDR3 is TGTGCCAGCAGCCAGACAGGGGGCGGTGGCTACACCTTC.

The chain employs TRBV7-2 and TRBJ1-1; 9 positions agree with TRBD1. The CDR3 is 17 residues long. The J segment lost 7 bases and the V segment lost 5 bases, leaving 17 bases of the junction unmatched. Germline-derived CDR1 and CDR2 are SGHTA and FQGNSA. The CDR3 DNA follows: TGTGCCAGCAGCAATACACCGGGACAGGGACTCAGTAGTGAAGCTTTCTTT. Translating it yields CASSNTPGQGLSSEAFF.

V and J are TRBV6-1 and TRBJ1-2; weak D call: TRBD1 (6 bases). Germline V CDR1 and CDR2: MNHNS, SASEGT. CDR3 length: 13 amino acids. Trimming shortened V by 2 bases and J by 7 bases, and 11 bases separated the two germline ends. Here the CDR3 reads CASSETGLGGYTF. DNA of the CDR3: TGTGCCAGCAGTGAAACAGGGTTGGGTGGCTACACCTTC.

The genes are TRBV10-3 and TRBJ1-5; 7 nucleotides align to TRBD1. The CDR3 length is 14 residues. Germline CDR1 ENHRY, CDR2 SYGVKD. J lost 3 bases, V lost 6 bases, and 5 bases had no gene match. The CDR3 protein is CAISSGGNNQPQHF. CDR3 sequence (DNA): TGTGCCATCAGCTCAGGGGGTAACAATCAGCCCCAGCATTTT.

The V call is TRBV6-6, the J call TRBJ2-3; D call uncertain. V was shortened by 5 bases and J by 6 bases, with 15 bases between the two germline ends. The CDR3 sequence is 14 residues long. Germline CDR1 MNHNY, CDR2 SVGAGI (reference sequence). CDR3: CASSRVPKADTQYF. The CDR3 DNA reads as TGTGCCAGCAGTCGGGTCCCCAAAGCGGATACGCAGTATTTT.

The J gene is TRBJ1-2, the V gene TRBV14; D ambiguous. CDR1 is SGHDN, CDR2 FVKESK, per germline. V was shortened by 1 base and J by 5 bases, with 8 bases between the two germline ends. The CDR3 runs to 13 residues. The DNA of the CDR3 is TGTGCCAGCAGCCAAGGACAAATATATGGCTACACCTTC. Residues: CASSQGQIYGYTF.

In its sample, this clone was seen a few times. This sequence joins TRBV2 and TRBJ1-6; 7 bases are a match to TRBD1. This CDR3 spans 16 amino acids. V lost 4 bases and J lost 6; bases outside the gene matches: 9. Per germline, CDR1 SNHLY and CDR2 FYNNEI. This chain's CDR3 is CASSVGWGQPNSPLHF. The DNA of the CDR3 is TGTGCCAGCAGTGTAGGATGGGGACAGCCTAATTCACCCCTCCACTTT.

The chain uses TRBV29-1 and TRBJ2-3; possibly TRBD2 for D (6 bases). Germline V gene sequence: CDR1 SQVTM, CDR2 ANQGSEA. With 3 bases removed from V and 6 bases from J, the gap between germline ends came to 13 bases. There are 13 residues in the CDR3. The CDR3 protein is CSVDSGAVDTQYF. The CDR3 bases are TGCAGCGTTGATTCGGGAGCTGTCGATACGCAGTATTTT.

DNA for the CDR3: TGTGCCAGCAGCCAAGAAAGCGGGCGGGAGACCCAGTACTTC. Its translation: CASSQESGRETQYF. The chain couples TRBV14 to TRBJ2-5, with a tentative D call TRBD2 (6 bases). V lost 0 bases and J 5 bases, leaving 10 bases between the germline ends. From germline, CDR1 is SGHDN and CDR2 FVKESK. This CDR3 contains 14 residues. Based on the CDR3 plus reference TRBV14 and TRBJ2-5, the full variable domain is EAGVTQFPSHSVIEKGQTVTLRCDPISGHDNLYWYRRVMGKEIKFLLHFVKESKQDESGMPNNRFLAERTGGTYSTLKVQPAELEDSGVYFCASSQESGRETQYFGPGTRLLVL.

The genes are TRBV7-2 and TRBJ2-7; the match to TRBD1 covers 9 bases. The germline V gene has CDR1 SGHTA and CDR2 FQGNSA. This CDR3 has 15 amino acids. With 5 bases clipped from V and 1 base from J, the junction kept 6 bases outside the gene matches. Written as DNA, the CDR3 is TGTGCCAGCAGCAAGAACAGGGGGCGATCCTACGAGCAGTACTTC. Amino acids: CASSKNRGRSYEQYF.